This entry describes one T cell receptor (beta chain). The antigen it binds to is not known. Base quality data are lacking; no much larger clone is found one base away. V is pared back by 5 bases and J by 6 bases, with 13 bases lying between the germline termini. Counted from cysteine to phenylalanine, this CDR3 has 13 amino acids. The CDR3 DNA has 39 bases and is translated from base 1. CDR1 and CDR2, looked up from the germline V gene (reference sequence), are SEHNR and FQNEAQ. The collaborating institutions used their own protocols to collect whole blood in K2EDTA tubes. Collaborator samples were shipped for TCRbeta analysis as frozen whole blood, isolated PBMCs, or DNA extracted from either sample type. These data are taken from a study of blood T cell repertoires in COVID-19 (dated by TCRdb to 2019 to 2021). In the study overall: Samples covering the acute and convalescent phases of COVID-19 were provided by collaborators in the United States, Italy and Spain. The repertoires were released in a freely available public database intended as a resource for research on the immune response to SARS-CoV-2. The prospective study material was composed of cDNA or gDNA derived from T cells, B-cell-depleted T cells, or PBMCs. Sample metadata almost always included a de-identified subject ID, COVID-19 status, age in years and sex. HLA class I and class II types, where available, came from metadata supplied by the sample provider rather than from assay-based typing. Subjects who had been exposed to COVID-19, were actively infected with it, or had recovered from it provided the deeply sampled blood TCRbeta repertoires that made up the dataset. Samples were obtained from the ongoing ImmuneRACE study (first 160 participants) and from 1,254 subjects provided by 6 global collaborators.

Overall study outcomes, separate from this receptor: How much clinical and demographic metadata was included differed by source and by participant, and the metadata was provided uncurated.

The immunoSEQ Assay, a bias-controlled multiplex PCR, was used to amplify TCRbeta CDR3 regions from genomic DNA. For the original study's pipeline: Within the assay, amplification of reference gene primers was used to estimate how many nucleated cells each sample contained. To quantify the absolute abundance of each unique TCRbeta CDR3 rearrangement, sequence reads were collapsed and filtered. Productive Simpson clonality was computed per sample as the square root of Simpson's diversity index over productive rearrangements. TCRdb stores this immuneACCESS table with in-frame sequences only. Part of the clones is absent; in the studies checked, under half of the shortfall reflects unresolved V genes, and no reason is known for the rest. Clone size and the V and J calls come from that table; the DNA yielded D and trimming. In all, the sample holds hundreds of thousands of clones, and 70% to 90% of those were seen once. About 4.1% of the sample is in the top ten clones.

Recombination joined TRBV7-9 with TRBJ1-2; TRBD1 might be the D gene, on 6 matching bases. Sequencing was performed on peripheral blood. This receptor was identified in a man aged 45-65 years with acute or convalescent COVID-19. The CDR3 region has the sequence CASSPQGGDGYTF. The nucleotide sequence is TGTGCCAGCAGCCCACAGGGAGGGGATGGCTACACCTTC.